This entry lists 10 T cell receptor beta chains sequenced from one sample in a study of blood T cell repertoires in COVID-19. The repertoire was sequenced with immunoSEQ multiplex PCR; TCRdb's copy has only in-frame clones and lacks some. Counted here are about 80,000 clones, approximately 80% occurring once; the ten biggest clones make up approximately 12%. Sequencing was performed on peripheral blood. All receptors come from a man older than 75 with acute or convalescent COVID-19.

CDR3 region: CASTDRNQPQHF. The CDR3 coding sequence is TGTGCCAGCACCGACAGGAATCAGCCCCAGCATTTT. The chain links TRBV7-2 to TRBJ1-5; D possibly corresponds to TRBD1 (6 bases). Germline CDR1 is SGHTA and CDR2 is FQGNSA. Trimming took off 7 bases at V and 4 bases at J, with 8 bases between the two ends. This CDR3 is 12 amino acids long.

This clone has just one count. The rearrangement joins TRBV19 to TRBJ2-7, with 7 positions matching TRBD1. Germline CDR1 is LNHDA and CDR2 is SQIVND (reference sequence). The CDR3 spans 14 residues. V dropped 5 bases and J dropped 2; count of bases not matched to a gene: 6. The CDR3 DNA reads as TGTGCCAGTAGTTCGGACAGGCCGACCTACGAGCAGTACTTC. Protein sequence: CASSSDRPTYEQYF.

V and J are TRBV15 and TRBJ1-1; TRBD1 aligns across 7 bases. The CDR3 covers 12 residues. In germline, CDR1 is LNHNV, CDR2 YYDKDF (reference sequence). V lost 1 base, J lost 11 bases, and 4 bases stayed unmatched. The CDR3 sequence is CATSRGGTEAFF. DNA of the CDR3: TGTGCCACCAGCAGAGGGGGGACAGAGGCTTTCTTT.

The CDR3 loop is CASSLGPSRQGSSGNTIYF. DNA for the CDR3: TGTGCCAGCAGCTTGGGGCCTTCTAGACAGGGGTCCTCTGGAAACACCATATATTTT. The chain couples TRBV5-7 to TRBJ1-3, with 8 bases that match TRBD1. TRBV5-7 is labeled an ORF, and its function is uncertain. The CDR3 is 19 residues long. V gave up 0 bases and J gave up 0 bases; unmatched junction bases: 11.

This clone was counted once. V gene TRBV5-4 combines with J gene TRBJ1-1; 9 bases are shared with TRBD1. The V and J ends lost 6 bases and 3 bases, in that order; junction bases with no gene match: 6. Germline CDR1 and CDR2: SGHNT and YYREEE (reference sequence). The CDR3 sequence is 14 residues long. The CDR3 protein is CASTIQGADTEAFF. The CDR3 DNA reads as TGTGCCAGCACCATACAGGGGGCCGACACTGAAGCTTTCTTT.

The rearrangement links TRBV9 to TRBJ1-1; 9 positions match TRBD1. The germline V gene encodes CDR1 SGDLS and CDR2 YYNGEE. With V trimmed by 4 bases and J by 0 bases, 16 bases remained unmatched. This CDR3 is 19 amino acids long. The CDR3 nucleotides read TGTGCCAGCAGCCCCCGAGGACCGGACAGGGGAGGTATGAACACTGAAGCTTTCTTT. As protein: CASSPRGPDRGGMNTEAFF.

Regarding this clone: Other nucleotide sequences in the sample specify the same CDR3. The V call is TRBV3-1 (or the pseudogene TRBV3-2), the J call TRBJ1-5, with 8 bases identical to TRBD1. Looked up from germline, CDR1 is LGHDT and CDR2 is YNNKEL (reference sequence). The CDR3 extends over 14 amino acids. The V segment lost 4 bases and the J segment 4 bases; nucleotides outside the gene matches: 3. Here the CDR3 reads CASSPTGVNQPQHF. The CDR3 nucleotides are TGTGCCAGCAGCCCGACAGGGGTTAATCAGCCCCAGCATTTT.

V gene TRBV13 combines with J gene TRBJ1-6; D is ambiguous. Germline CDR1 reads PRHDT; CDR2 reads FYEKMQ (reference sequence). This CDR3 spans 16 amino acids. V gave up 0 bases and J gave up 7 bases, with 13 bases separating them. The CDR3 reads CASSLGRGHFNSPLHF. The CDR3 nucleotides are TGTGCCAGCAGCTTAGGCCGAGGGCACTTCAATTCACCCCTCCACTTT. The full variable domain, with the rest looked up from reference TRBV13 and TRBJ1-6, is AAGVIQSPRHLIKEKRETATLKCYPIPRHDTVYWYQQGPGQDPQFLISFYEKMQSDKGSIPDRFSAQQFSDYHSELNMSSLELGDSALYFCASSLGRGHFNSPLHFGNGTRLTVT.

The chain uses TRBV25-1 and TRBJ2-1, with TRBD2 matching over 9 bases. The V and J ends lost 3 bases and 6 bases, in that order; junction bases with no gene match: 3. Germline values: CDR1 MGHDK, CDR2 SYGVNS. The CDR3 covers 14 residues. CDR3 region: CASSEPGLANEQFF. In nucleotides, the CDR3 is TGTGCCAGCAGTGAGCCGGGACTAGCCAATGAGCAGTTCTTC.

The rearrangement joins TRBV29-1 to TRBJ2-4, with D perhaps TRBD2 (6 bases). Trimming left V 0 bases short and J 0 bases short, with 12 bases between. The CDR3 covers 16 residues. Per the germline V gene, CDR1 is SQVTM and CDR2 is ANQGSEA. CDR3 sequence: CSVEDGGGRAKNIQYF. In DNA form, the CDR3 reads TGCAGCGTTGAAGATGGGGGAGGCCGAGCCAAAAACATTCAGTACTTC.